These 10 T cell receptor beta chains were all obtained from the same sample, sequenced in a study of technical replicates of blood from a handful of donors. Sequenced by immunoSEQ multiplex PCR; TCRdb stores in-frame clones only, minus some. The table includes about 79,000 clones, approximately 91% detected once. Input material: T cells isolated from PBMCs. The source of these receptors is a human donor in good health. Some clones in this sample may be carry-over from other donors' samples.

This clone was seen just once. This chain connects TRBV18 to TRBJ1-3; tentatively, D is TRBD1 (5 bases). The CDR3 covers 15 residues. Germline V gene data show CDR1 as KGHSH and CDR2 as LQKENI. Trimming pared 8 bases from V and 0 bases from J, leaving 14 bases between. This CDR3 is CASRRQTDSGNTIYF. In DNA, the CDR3 is TGTGCCAGCCGACGACAGACGGACTCTGGAAACACCATATATTTT.

The chain joins TRBV2 to TRBJ2-3, with 14 bases lining up with TRBD2. From germline, CDR1 is SNHLY and CDR2 FYNNEI. CDR3 length equals 15 residues. V trimming: 6 bases; J trimming: 3 bases; junction bases outside the gene matches: 2. CDR3 sequence reads: CASRGLAGVTDTQYF. In DNA, the CDR3 is TGTGCCAGCAGGGGACTAGCGGGAGTAACAGATACGCAGTATTTT.

The V gene is TRBV27, the J gene TRBJ2-7; D is perhaps TRBD1 (5 bases). This CDR3 is 14 amino acids long. CDR1 and CDR2 from the germline V gene are MNHEY and SMNVEV (reference sequence). V dropped 5 bases and J dropped 3 bases, with 14 bases sitting between them. CDR3 loop: CASSPPGHVYEQYF. As DNA, the CDR3 is TGTGCCAGCAGTCCCCCCGGACACGTCTACGAGCAGTACTTC.

A single count supports this clone. V usage is TRBV18 and J usage is TRBJ1-1; a possible D gene is TRBD1 (6 bases). Germline-derived CDR1 and CDR2 are KGHSH and LQKENI. The V end lost 3 bases, the J end lost 4 bases, and 15 bases lay between the germline ends. The CDR3 spans 15 residues. CDR3 region: CASSPLTGDGTEAFF. DNA for the CDR3: TGTGCCAGCTCACCGCTGACAGGTGACGGCACTGAAGCTTTCTTT.

The chain recombines TRBV2 with TRBJ2-7; D might be TRBD2 (5 bases). The CDR3 is 12 amino acids. V was clipped by 8 bases and J by 4 bases, with 12 bases between them. Germline V gives CDR1 SNHLY, CDR2 FYNNEI. CDR3 sequence: CASSLAPYEQYF. For the CDR3, the DNA is TGTGCCAGCTCTCTAGCTCCATACGAGCAGTACTTC.

The V gene is TRBV6-1, the J gene TRBJ1-2; maybe TRBD1 (6 bases). Trimming took off 1 base at V and 5 bases at J, with 8 bases between the two ends. This CDR3 spans 13 amino acids. The germline gives CDR1 MNHNS, CDR2 SASEGT. The CDR3 reads CASSEEGVYGYTF. The CDR3 coding sequence is TGTGCCAGCAGTGAAGAGGGGGTTTATGGCTACACCTTC.

The chain combines TRBV25-1 with TRBJ2-7, with no clear D. Germline CDR1 is MGHDK and CDR2 is SYGVNS. The CDR3 covers 12 residues. V was pared by 5 bases and J by 4 bases, with 9 bases between. The CDR3 nucleotides are TGTGCCAGCAGTTGGTTCGGGTACGAGCAGTACTTC. Residues: CASSWFGYEQYF.

The V and J genes are TRBV7-3 and TRBJ2-3; 7 nucleotides match TRBD2. The CDR3 extends over 16 amino acids. J lost 0 bases, V lost 5 bases, and 8 bases had no gene match. In germline, CDR1 is SGHTA, CDR2 FQGTGA. CDR3 sequence reads: CASSLAGTISTDTQYF. The CDR3 nucleotides read TGTGCCAGCAGCCTTGCCGGGACTATCAGCACAGATACGCAGTATTTT.

The chain has TRBV11-2 and TRBJ2-5; D uncertain. Germline V gene lookup returns CDR1 SGHAT and CDR2 FQNNGV. This CDR3 is built from 13 residues. Trimming left V 4 bases short and J 5 bases short, with 11 bases between. The chain's CDR3 is CASSSGARETQYF. CDR3 coding DNA: TGTGCCAGCAGCTCCGGAGCCCGGGAGACCCAGTACTTC.

The V call is TRBV6-5, the J call TRBJ2-2; 7 positions agree with TRBD1. Per germline, CDR1 MNHEY and CDR2 SVGAGI. The CDR3 consists of 14 residues. With 8 bases clipped from V and 5 bases from J, the junction kept 8 bases outside the gene matches. This CDR3 reads CASVRAGGTGELFF. Here the CDR3 DNA reads TGTGCCAGCGTAAGGGCAGGGGGAACCGGGGAGCTGTTTTTT.